This T cell receptor beta chain was sequenced during a study of cytotoxic CD8 clonotypes in ibrutinib-treated CLL. The study's findings and limits: Shared public clonotypes were rare, and on treatment they either got smaller or stayed the same.

The method was immunoSEQ multiplex PCR; TCRdb's version includes in-frame clones alone and lacks a portion of them. The sample records about 140,000 clones, around 76% being singletons. Notes on this clone: What it binds is unknown.

The receptor's source is a human donor with chronic lymphocytic leukemia. Sequences were derived from PBMCs, sampled after 24 months of ibrutinib treatment.

CDR3 residues: CASSLANTEAFF. The CDR3 nucleotides are TGTGCCAGCAGCTTGGCGAACACTGAAGCTTTCTTT. V gene TRBV5-5 combines with J gene TRBJ1-1; D gene uncertain. Per germline, CDR1 SGHKS and CDR2 YYEKEE (reference sequence). With 0 bases removed from V and 1 base from J, the gap between germline ends came to 1 base. This CDR3 has 12 residues.